This note documents a single T cell receptor beta chain sequence. This sample was included in a study of blood T cell repertoires in COVID-19. The length of the CDR3 is 14 residues. V lost 0 bases to trimming and J lost 7 bases, with 12 bases between them. From germline, CDR1 is MGHRA and CDR2 YSYEKL. Sequenced by immunoSEQ multiplex PCR; TCRdb stores in-frame clones only, minus some. This sample yields approximately 200,000 clones, of which 70% to 90% are seen a single time; about 0.91% belongs to the top ten. V is TRBV4-1 and J is TRBJ2-5, with D perhaps matching TRBD2 (5 bases). Sequenced: peripheral blood. The source of this sequence is a man aged 35 to 55 with acute or convalescent COVID-19. CDR3 sequence (DNA): TGCGCCAGCAGCCAAGATCGCTATGAGGGGACCCAGTACTTC. Translated: CASSQDRYEGTQYF.